Listed below are T cell receptor beta chains from one sample, sequenced in a study of identical twins. MiXCR was run by TCRdb on the 5' RACE reads, yielding one entry per CDR3 protein. The sample has a few hundred thousand distinct CDR3 sequences, roughly 8% seen once. These data were also reused for a study on yellow fever vaccine responses in identical twins.

Sequenced input: CD8+ T cells sorted from blood. The receptors here all came from a woman between 18 and 29 years old in good health. The CDR3 runs from the conserved cysteine through the conserved F or W. The D gene is left open where the match is weak. Not all rows give a size; the values are once, few, many and, for expanded clones, a class.

d_call j_call cdr3_length clone_size v_call cdr3_aa cdr3_nt
NA TRBJ1-1 15 few TRBV4-3 CASSQGSTGPAEAFF TGCGCCAGCAGCCAAGGTTCTACAGGGCCGGCTGAAGCTTTCTTT
NA TRBJ2-7 15 many TRBV11-2 CASSLARGNLYEQYF TGTGCCAGCAGCTTAGCCAGGGGCAATCTCTACGAGCAGTACTTC
TRBD2 TRBJ2-1 19 NA TRBV2 CARSFLAAEWPGTYNEQFF TGTGCCCGCAGTTTCCTAGCGGCGGAATGGCCCGGGACTTACAATGAGCAGTTCTTC
TRBD2 TRBJ2-2 16 NA TRBV24-1 CATSDFWTSDTGELFF TGTGCCACCAGTGATTTTTGGACTAGCGACACCGGGGAGCTGTTTTTT
TRBD2 TRBJ2-7 15 many TRBV4-3 CASSQDTSGAYEQYF TGCGCCAGCAGCCAAGATACTAGCGGAGCCTACGAGCAGTACTTC
NA TRBJ2-3 13 NA TRBV7-6 CASSFTGPDTQYF TGTGCCAGCAGCTTCACAGGACCAGATACGCAGTATTTT
TRBD1 TRBJ2-7 15 NA TRBV15 CATSARDRPSYEQYF TGTGCCACCAGCGCCCGGGACAGGCCCTCCTACGAGCAGTACTTC
TRBD2 TRBJ2-7 16 NA TRBV4-3 CASSATSGGAPYEQYF TGCGCCAGCAGCGCAACTAGCGGTGGGGCCCCCTACGAGCAGTACTTC
TRBD1 TRBJ2-3 13 many TRBV2 CASPGQGADTQYF TGTGCCAGCCCCGGACAGGGAGCAGATACGCAGTATTTT
NA TRBJ1-1 12 few TRBV12-3/TRBV12-4 CASSFLGAEAFF TGTGCCAGCAGTTTTCTGGGGGCTGAAGCTTTCTTT
TRBD1 TRBJ2-1 14 many TRBV29-1 CSVSLGTGAAEQFF TGCAGCGTTTCCCTCGGGACAGGGGCAGCCGAGCAGTTCTTC
TRBD1 TRBJ2-2 15 NA TRBV4-1 CASRVGQSYTGELFF TGCGCCAGCAGAGTGGGACAGTCTTACACCGGGGAGCTGTTTTTT
NA TRBJ2-1 15 many TRBV27 CASSLGDYNYNEQFF TGTGCCAGCAGTTTGGGAGACTATAACTACAATGAGCAGTTCTTC
NA TRBJ1-1 14 many TRBV7-9 CASSLARGLTEAFF TGTGCCAGCAGCTTAGCGCGGGGACTCACTGAAGCTTTCTTT
NA TRBJ1-1 12 NA TRBV7-9 CASSLDFDQAFF TGTGCCAGCAGCTTAGACTTTGACCAAGCTTTCTTT
NA TRBJ2-7 12 many TRBV7-9 CASSEGAYEQYF TGTGCCAGCAGCGAAGGGGCTTACGAGCAGTACTTC
NA TRBJ2-2 12 NA TRBV29-1 CSATGYPGELFF TGCAGCGCAACAGGGTACCCCGGGGAGCTGTTTTTT
TRBD1 TRBJ2-5 14 NA TRBV2 CASGGQAYQETQYF TGTGCCAGCGGAGGACAGGCCTACCAAGAGACCCAGTACTTC
TRBD2 TRBJ2-5 16 many TRBV28 CASSPGTSGGQETQYF TGTGCCAGCAGTCCCGGGACTAGCGGGGGGCAAGAGACCCAGTACTTC
NA TRBJ2-7 13 many TRBV29-1 CSVEGRGPSEQYF TGCAGCGTTGAGGGCAGGGGACCTAGCGAGCAGTACTTC
TRBD1 TRBJ2-7 13 many TRBV9 CASSGQGSYEQYF TGTGCCAGCAGCGGACAGGGCTCCTACGAGCAGTACTTC
TRBD2 TRBJ2-7 15 NA TRBV27 CASSLSQRGPYEQYF TGTGCCAGCAGTTTATCTCAGCGGGGGCCCTACGAGCAGTACTTC
NA TRBJ2-5 16 NA TRBV9 CASSVGSGTPQETQYF TGTGCCAGCAGCGTAGGTTCCGGGACCCCTCAAGAGACCCAGTACTTC
NA TRBJ1-1 14 NA TRBV14 CASSQEAGRTWAFF TGTGCCAGCAGCCAAGAGGCAGGGCGGACTTGGGCTTTCTTT
NA TRBJ2-5 15 NA TRBV7-9 CASSLGPDLQETQYF TGTGCCAGCAGCTTAGGTCCGGACCTACAAGAGACCCAGTACTTC
NA TRBJ2-1 13 few TRBV24-1 CATSDLRQGEQFF TGTGCCACCAGTGATTTGCGGCAGGGAGAGCAGTTCTTC
NA TRBJ2-5 13 many TRBV7-9 CASSATIIETQYF TGTGCCAGCAGCGCGACTATTATAGAGACCCAGTACTTC
NA TRBJ2-6 15 few TRBV7-9 CASSSTASGANVLTF TGTGCCAGCAGCTCGACCGCCTCTGGGGCCAACGTCCTGACTTTC
NA TRBJ2-1 14 many TRBV7-9 CASSLEGGAREQFF TGTGCCAGCAGCTTAGAAGGAGGGGCAAGGGAGCAGTTCTTC
TRBD1 TRBJ1-1 14 NA TRBV6-1 CASSKQGAGTEAFF TGTGCCAGCAGTAAGCAGGGGGCCGGTACTGAAGCTTTCTTT
NA TRBJ1-1 19 few TRBV29-1 CSVGGGEDTDGGVNTEAFF TGCAGCGTTGGAGGGGGAGAAGATACCGATGGCGGTGTGAACACTGAAGCTTTCTTT
TRBD2 TRBJ2-6 18 few TRBV9 CASSVGSSGGSGANVLTF TGTGCCAGCAGCGTAGGTTCTAGCGGGGGGTCTGGGGCCAACGTCCTGACTTTC
NA TRBJ2-3 12 NA TRBV27 CATQGYLDTQYF TGTGCCACCCAGGGTTATTTAGATACGCAGTATTTT
NA TRBJ1-2 11 many TRBV12-3/TRBV12-4 CASRYQGIDTF TGTGCCAGCAGGTATCAGGGAATTGACACCTTC
TRBD2 TRBJ2-3 15 many TRBV4-3 CASSDRLAGTDTQYF TGCGCCAGCAGCGATCGACTAGCGGGCACAGATACGCAGTATTTT
TRBD2 TRBJ2-7 15 NA TRBV6-5 CASSYGLAVKGEQYF TGTGCCAGCAGTTACGGGCTAGCGGTTAAGGGGGAGCAGTACTTC
NA TRBJ2-5 14 NA TRBV3-1 CASSQLRDGETQYF TGTGCCAGCAGCCAGCTCAGGGACGGGGAGACCCAGTACTTC
NA TRBJ2-5 12 many TRBV6-2/TRBV6-3 CASSSPGLPQYF TGTGCCAGCAGTTCCCCAGGGCTACCCCAGTACTTC
NA TRBJ2-2 16 few TRBV27 CASSLSVRGGTGELFF TGTGCCAGCAGTTTATCAGTCCGGGGAGGCACCGGGGAGCTGTTTTTT
NA TRBJ2-2 15 many TRBV7-9 CASSLQGGGTGELFF TGTGCCAGCAGCCTTCAGGGAGGCGGCACCGGGGAGCTGTTTTTT
NA TRBJ2-1 15 many TRBV9 CASSPGRSSYNEQFF TGTGCCAGCAGCCCGGGACGGAGCTCCTACAATGAGCAGTTCTTC
TRBD2 TRBJ2-7 14 NA TRBV12-3/TRBV12-4 CASSPSGLPYEQYF TGTGCCAGCAGTCCCTCGGGACTACCCTACGAGCAGTACTTC
TRBD2 TRBJ2-7 17 NA TRBV27 CASTRRWEAGGPYEQYF TGTGCCAGCACCCGCAGATGGGAAGCGGGAGGACCCTACGAGCAGTACTTC
NA TRBJ2-1 17 NA TRBV27 CASSLSIGGLVYNEQFF TGTGCCAGCAGTTTATCGATTGGGGGACTGGTATACAATGAGCAGTTCTTC
TRBD2 TRBJ2-1 15 NA TRBV29-1 CSVFEGGPSYNEQFF TGCAGCGTTTTTGAGGGAGGGCCAAGCTACAATGAGCAGTTCTTC
TRBD1 TRBJ2-7 15 few TRBV24-1 CATSDFTDRGYEQYF TGTGCCACCAGTGACTTTACCGACAGGGGGTACGAGCAGTACTTC
TRBD1 TRBJ2-7 13 many TRBV7-9 CASSGQGTYEQYF TGTGCCAGCAGCGGACAGGGCACCTACGAGCAGTACTTC
NA TRBJ2-7 15 NA TRBV18 CASSPEGFLSYEQYF TGTGCCAGCTCACCGGAGGGTTTTTTATCCTACGAGCAGTACTTC
TRBD1 TRBJ2-1 17 NA TRBV4-3 CASSQALYGQGANEQFF TGCGCCAGCAGCCAAGCCTTGTACGGGCAGGGGGCAAATGAGCAGTTCTTC
TRBD1 TRBJ2-3 15 NA TRBV5-1 CASSLEQGGADTQYF TGCGCCAGCAGCTTGGAACAGGGGGGTGCAGATACGCAGTATTTT
TRBD2 TRBJ2-2 15 few TRBV29-1 CSVVSVAGGTGELFF TGCAGCGTTGTTAGCGTGGCGGGGGGGACCGGGGAGCTGTTTTTT
NA TRBJ1-1 15 NA TRBV7-3 CASSLLGVADTEAFF TGTGCCAGCAGCTTGCTTGGGGTGGCCGACACTGAAGCTTTCTTT
NA TRBJ2-7 12 few TRBV29-1 CSVESLEHEQYF TGCAGCGTTGAGTCATTGGAACACGAGCAGTACTTC
TRBD2 TRBJ2-7 15 NA TRBV2 CASRPGTSGNYEQYF TGTGCCAGCAGGCCCGGGACTAGCGGAAACTACGAGCAGTACTTC
NA TRBJ2-2 17 few TRBV7-9 CASSLAGGLGYTGELFF TGTGCCAGCAGTCTCGCTGGAGGGTTAGGGTACACCGGGGAGCTGTTTTTT
TRBD1 TRBJ2-7 15 many TRBV7-9 CASSSLGTGLYEQYF TGTGCCAGCAGCTCCTTGGGGACAGGGCTGTACGAGCAGTACTTC
NA TRBJ2-3 17 few TRBV27 CASSYTWGLGDSDTQYF TGTGCCAGCAGTTACACCTGGGGGCTAGGTGATTCTGATACGCAGTATTTT
NA TRBJ1-5 12 few TRBV7-9 CASSLTDQPQHF TGTGCCAGCAGCTTGACAGATCAGCCCCAGCATTTT
NA TRBJ2-1 12 many TRBV6-6 CASSPSTSEQFF TGTGCCAGCAGTCCTAGTACTAGTGAGCAGTTCTTC